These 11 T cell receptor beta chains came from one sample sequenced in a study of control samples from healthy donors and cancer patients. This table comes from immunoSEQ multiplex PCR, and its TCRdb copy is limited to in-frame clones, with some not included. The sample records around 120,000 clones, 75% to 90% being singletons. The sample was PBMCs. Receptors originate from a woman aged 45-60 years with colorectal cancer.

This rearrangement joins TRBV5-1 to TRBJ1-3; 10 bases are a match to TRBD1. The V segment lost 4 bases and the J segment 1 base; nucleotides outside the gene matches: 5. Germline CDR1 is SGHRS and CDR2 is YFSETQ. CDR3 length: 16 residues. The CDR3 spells CASSTGTGVSGNTIYF. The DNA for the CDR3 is TGCGCCAGCAGCACCGGGACAGGGGTTTCTGGAAACACCATATATTTT.

DNA for the CDR3: TGTGCCAGCAGTGAAGGGGACAGGGACACTGAAGCTTTCTTT. Its protein product is CASSEGDRDTEAFF. V and J are TRBV6-1 and TRBJ1-1, with TRBD1 matching over 9 bases. Looked up from germline, CDR1 is MNHNS and CDR2 is SASEGT. V trimming: 1 base; J trimming: 3 bases; junction bases outside the gene matches: 0. This CDR3 contains 14 residues.

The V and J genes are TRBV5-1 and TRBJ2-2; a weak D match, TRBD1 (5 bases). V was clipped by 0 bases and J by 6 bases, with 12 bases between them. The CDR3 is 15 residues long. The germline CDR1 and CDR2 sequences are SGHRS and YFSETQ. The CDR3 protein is CASSLGQGSAGELFF. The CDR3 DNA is TGCGCCAGCAGCTTGGGTCAGGGATCGGCCGGGGAGCTGTTTTTT.

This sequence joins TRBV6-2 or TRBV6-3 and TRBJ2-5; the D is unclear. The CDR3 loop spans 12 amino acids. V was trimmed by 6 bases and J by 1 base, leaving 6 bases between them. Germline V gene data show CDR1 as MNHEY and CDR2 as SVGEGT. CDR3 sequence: CASSERQETQYF. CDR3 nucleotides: TGTGCCAGCAGCGAACGCCAAGAGACCCAGTACTTC.

Here the CDR3 reads CASSLSPAGGAHEQFF. In nucleotides, the CDR3 is TGTGCCAGCAGCTTATCCCCAGCGGGAGGGGCACATGAGCAGTTCTTC. The V and J genes are TRBV7-2 and TRBJ2-1, with 10 bases identical to TRBD2. This CDR3 spans 16 amino acids. Trimming at V came to 2 bases and at J to 8 bases, leaving 9 bases not matched to a gene. Germline V gene lookup returns CDR1 SGHTA and CDR2 FQGNSA.

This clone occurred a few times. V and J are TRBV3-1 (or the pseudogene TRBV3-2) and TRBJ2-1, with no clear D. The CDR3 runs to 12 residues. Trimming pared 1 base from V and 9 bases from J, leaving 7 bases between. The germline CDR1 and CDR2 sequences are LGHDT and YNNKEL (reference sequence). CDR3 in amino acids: CASSQGVLEQFF. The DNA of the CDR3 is TGTGCCAGCAGCCAAGGCGTACTTGAGCAGTTCTTC.

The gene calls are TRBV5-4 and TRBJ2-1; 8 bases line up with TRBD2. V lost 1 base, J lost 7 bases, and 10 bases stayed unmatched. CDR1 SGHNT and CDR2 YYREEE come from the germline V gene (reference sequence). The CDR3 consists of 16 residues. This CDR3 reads CASSLPGTRGRNEQFF. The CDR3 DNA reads TGTGCCAGCAGCTTGCCCGGGACTAGAGGACGTAATGAGCAGTTCTTC.

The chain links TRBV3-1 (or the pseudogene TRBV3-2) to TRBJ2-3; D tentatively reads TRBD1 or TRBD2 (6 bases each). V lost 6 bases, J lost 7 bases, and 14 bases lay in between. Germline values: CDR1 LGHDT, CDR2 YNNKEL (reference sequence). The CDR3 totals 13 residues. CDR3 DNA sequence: TGTGCCAGCAGTTTTAGGGGGGAACATACGCAGTATTTT. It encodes CASSFRGEHTQYF.

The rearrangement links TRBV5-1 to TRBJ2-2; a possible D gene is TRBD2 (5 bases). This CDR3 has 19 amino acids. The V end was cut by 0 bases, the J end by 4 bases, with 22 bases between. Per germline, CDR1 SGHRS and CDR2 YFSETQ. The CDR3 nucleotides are TGCGCCAGCAGCTTGGTTCGGTGGCGGGTCCCTACGGGCACCGGGGAGCTGTTTTTT. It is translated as CASSLVRWRVPTGTGELFF.

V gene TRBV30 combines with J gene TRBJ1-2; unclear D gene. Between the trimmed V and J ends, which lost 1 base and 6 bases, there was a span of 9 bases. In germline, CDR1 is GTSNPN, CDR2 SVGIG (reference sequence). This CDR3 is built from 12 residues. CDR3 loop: CAWSDGRDGYTF. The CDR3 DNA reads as TGTGCCTGGAGTGACGGGAGGGATGGCTACACCTTC.

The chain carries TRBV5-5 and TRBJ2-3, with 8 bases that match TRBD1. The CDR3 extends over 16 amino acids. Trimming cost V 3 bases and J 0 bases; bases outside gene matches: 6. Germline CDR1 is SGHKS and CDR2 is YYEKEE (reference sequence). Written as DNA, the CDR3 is TGTGCCAGCAGCTCCCTCCGGACAGGGAGCACAGATACGCAGTATTTT. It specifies CASSSLRTGSTDTQYF. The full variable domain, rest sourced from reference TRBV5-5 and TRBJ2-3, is DAGVTQSPTHLIKTRGQQVTLRCSPISGHKSVSWYQQVLGQGPQFIFQYYEKEERGRGNFPDRFSARQFPNYSSELNVNALLLGDSALYLCASSSLRTGSTDTQYFGPGTRLTVL.